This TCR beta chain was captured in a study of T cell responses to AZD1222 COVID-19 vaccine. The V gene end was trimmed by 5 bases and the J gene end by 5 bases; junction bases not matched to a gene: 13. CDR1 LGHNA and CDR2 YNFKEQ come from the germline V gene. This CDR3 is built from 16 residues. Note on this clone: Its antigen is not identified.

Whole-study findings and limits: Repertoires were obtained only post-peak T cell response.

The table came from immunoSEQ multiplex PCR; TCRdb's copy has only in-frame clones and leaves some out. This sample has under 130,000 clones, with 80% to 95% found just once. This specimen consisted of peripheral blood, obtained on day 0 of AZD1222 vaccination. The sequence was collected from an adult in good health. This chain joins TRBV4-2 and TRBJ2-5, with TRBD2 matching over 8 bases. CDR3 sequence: CASSYGTRHLGETQYF. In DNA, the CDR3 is TGTGCCAGCAGCTACGGGACTAGACACCTAGGGGAGACCCAGTACTTC.